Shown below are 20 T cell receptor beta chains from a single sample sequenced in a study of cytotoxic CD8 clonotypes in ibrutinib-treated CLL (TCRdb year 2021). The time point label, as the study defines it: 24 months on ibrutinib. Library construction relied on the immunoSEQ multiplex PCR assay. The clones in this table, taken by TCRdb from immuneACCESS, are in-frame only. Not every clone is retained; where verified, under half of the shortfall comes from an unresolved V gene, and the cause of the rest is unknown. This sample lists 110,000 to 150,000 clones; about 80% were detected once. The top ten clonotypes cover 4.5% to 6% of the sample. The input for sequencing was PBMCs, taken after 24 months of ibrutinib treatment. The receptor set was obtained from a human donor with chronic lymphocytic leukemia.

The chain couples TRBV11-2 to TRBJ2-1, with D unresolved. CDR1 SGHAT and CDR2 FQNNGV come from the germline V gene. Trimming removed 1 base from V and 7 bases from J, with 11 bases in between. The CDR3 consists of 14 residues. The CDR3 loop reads CASSLAVSLNEQFF. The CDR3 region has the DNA TGTGCCAGCAGCTTAGCGGTTTCCTTAAATGAGCAGTTCTTC.

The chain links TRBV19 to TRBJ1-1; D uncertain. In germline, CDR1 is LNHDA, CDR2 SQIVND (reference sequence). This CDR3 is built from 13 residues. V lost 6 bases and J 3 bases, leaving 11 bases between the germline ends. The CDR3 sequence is CASSLPFYTEAFF. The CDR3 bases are TGTGCCAGTAGCCTCCCCTTCTACACTGAAGCTTTCTTT. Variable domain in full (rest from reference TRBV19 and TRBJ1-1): DGGITQSPKYLFRKEGQNVTLSCEQNLNHDAMYWYRQDPGQGLRLIYYSQIVNDFQKGDIAEGYSVSREKKESFPLTVTSAQKNPTAFYLCASSLPFYTEAFFGQGTRLTVV.

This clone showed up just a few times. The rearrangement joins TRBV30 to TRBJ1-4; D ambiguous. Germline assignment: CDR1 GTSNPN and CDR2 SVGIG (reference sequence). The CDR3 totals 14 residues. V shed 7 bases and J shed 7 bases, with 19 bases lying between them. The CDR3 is CASTSAGGFEKLFF. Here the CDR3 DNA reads TGTGCCTCGACAAGTGCTGGAGGATTTGAAAAACTGTTTTTT.

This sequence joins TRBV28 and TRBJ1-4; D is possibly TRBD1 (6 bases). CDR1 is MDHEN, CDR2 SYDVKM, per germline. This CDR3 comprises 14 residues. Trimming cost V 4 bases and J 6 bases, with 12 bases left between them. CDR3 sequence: CASSSDRTDEKLFF. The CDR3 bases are TGTGCCAGCAGTTCCGACAGGACCGATGAAAAACTGTTTTTT. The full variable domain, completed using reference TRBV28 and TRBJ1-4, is DVKVTQSSRYLVKRTGEKVFLECVQDMDHENMFWYRQDPGLGLRLIYFSYDVKMKEKGDIPEGYSVSREKKERFSLILESASTNQTSMYLCASSSDRTDEKLFFGSGTQLSVL.

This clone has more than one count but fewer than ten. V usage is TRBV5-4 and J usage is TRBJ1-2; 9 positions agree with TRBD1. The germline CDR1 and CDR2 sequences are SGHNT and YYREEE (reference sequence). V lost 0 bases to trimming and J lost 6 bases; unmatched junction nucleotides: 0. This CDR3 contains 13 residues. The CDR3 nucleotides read TGTGCCAGCAGCTTGGGGACAGGGGATGGCTACACCTTC. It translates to CASSLGTGDGYTF. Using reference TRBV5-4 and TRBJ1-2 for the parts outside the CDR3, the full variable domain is ETGVTQSPTHLIKTRGQQVTLRCSSQSGHNTVSWYQQALGQGPQFIFQYYREEENGRGNFPPRFSGLQFPNYSSELNVNALELDDSALYLCASSLGTGDGYTFGSGTRLTVV.

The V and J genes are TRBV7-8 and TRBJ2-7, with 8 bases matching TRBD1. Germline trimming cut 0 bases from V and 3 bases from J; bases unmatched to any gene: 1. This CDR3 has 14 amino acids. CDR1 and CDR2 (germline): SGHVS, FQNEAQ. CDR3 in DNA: TGTGCCAGCAGCTTAGCGGACAGGGACTACGAGCAGTACTTC. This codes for CASSLADRDYEQYF.

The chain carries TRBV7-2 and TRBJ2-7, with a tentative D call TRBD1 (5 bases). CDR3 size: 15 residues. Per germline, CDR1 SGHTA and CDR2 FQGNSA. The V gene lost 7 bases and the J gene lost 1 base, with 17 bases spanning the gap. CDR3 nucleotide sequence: TGTGCCAGCAATCCCACCGGTCCAGGGTCCTACGAGCAGTACTTC. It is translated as CASNPTGPGSYEQYF. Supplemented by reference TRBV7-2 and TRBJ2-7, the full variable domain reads GAGVSQSPSNKVTEKGKDVELRCDPISGHTALYWYRQSLGQGLEFLIYFQGNSAPDKSGLPSDRFSAERTGGSVSTLTIQRTQQEDSAVYLCASNPTGPGSYEQYFGPGTRLTVT.

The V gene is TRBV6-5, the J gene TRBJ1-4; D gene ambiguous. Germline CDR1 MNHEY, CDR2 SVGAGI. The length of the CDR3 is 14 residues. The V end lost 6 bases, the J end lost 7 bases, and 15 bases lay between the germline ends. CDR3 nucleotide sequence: TGTGCCAGCAGCCACACCCGGGCGGGTGAAAAACTGTTTTTT. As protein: CASSHTRAGEKLFF.

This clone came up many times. The CDR3 region is CASKGPSTVGTDTQYF. In DNA form, the CDR3 reads TGCGCCAGCAAGGGCCCCAGCACCGTCGGGACAGATACGCAGTATTTT. The V and J genes are TRBV5-1 and TRBJ2-3; D ambiguous. This CDR3 is 16 amino acids long. Germline CDR1 is SGHRS and CDR2 is YFSETQ. Trimming took off 6 bases at V and 3 bases at J, with 20 bases between the two ends.

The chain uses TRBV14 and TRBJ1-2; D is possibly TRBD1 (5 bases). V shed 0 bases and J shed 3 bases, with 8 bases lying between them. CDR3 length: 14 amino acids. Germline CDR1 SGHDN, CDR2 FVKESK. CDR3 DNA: TGTGCCAGCAGCCAAGAGGGGGAATACTATGGCTACACCTTC. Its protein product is CASSQEGEYYGYTF.

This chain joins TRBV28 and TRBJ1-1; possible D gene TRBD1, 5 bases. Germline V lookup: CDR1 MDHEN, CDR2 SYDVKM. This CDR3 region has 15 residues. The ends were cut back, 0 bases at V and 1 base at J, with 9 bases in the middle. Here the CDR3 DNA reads TGTGCCAGCAGTTTATGGGGGCTGGGGAACACTGAAGCTTTCTTT. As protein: CASSLWGLGNTEAFF.

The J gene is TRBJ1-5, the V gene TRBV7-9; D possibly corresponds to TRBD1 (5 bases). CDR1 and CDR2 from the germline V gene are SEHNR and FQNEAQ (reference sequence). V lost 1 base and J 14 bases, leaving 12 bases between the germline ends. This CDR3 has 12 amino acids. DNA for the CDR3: TGTGCCAGCAGCTTAGTGGGGGGTAGGGAGCATTTT. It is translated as CASSLVGGREHF.

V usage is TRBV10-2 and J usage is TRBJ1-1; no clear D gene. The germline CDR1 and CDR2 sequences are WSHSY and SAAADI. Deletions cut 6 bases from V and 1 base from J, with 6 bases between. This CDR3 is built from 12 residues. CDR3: CASRKGNTEAFF. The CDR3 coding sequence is TGCGCCAGCAGGAAGGGGAACACTGAAGCTTTCTTT.

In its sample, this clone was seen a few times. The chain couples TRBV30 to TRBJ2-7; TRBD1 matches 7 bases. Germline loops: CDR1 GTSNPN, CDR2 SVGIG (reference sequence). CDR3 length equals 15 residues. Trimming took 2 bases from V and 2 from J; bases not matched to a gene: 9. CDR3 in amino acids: CAWSPGQGVTYEQYF. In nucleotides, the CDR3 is TGTGCCTGGAGTCCCGGGCAGGGGGTAACCTACGAGCAGTACTTC.

CDR3 sequence: CASSYSGTRKLFF. The CDR3 DNA follows: TGTGCCAGCAGTTACTCGGGGACTCGGAAACTGTTTTTT. The chain has TRBV6-5 and TRBJ1-4; a possible D gene is TRBD1 (5 bases). CDR1 and CDR2 from the germline V gene are MNHEY and SVGAGI. This CDR3 has 13 residues. Trimming removed 0 bases at V and 11 bases at J, with 10 bases between.

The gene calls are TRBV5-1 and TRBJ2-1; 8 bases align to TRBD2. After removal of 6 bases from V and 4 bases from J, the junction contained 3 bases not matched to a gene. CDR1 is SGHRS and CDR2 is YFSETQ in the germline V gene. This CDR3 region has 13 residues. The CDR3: CASTREGYNEQFF. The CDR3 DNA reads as TGCGCCAGCACCCGGGAGGGGTACAATGAGCAGTTCTTC.

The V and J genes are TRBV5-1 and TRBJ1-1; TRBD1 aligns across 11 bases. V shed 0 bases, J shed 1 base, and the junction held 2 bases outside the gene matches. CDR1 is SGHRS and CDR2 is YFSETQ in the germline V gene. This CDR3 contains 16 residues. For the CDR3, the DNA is TGCGCCAGCAGCTTGGCGGGGACAGGGGGGAACACTGAAGCTTTCTTT. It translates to CASSLAGTGGNTEAFF.

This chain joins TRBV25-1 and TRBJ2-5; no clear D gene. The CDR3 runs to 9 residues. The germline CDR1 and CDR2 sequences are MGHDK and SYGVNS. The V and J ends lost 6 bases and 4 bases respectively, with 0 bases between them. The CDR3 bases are TGTGCCAGCAGAGAGACCCAGTACTTC. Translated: CASRETQYF.

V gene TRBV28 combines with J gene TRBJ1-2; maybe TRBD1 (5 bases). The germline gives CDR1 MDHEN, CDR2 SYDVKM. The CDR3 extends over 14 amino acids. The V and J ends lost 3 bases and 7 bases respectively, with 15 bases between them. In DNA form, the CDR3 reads TGTGCCAGCAGTTTGGCCAGGGTGGGGGTTGGCTACACCTTC. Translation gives CASSLARVGVGYTF.

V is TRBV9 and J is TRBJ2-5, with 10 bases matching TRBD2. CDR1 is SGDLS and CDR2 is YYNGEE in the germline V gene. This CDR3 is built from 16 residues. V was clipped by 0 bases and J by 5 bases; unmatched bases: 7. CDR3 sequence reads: CASSVAAGGPGETQYF. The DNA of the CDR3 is TGTGCCAGCAGCGTAGCAGCGGGAGGGCCGGGCGAGACCCAGTACTTC.